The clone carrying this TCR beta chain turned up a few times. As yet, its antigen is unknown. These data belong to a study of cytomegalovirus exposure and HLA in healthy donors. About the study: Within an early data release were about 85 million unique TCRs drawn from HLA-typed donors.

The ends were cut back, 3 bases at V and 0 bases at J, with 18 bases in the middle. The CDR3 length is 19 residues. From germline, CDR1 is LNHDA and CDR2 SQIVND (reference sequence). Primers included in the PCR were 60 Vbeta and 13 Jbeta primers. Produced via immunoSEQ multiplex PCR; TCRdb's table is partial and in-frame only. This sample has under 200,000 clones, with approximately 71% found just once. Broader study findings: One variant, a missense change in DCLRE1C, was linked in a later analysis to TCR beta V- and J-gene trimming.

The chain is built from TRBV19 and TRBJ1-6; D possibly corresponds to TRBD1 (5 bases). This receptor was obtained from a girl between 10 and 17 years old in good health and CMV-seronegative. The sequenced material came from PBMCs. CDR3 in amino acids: CASSIRRQGSSSYNSPLHF. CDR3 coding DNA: TGTGCCAGTAGTATTAGGCGCCAGGGATCGAGCTCCTATAATTCACCCCTCCACTTT. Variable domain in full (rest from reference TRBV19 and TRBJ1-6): DGGITQSPKYLFRKEGQNVTLSCEQNLNHDAMYWYRQDPGQGLRLIYYSQIVNDFQKGDIAEGYSVSREKKESFPLTVTSAQKNPTAFYLCASSIRRQGSSSYNSPLHFGNGTRLTVT.